The next 26 T cell receptor beta chains were all read from a single sample in a study of regulatory T cells in long-lasting Graves disease. The sample's time point: newly diagnosed GD, antithyroid drugs for less than 3 months. RNA extracted from PBMCs served as the sequencing template. Arm-PCR with iRepertoire HTBI primers amplified the CDR3 regions for these TCR beta libraries. TCRdb reanalysed the multiplex PCR reads using MiXCR and keeps one entry per CDR3 protein. Here the sample spans hundreds of thousands of distinct CDR3 sequences, 16% being singletons. The data also belong to a second study, concerning T cells in Graves' hyperthyroidism and ophthalmopathy.

The sample was peripheral blood mononuclear cells (PBMCs), taken at new diagnosis, from a patient treated with antithyroid drugs. All receptors derive from a young woman with Graves disease.

This clonotype showed up many times. This chain links TRBV7-2 with TRBJ2-2, with 7 bases lining up with TRBD2. The trim removed 5 bases at V and 7 bases at J, leaving 7 bases unmatched. The CDR3 has 14 residues. Per the germline V gene, CDR1 is SGHTA and CDR2 is FQGNSA. The CDR3 sequence: CASSRAGRGGELFF. In nucleotides, the CDR3 is TGTGCCAGCAGCCGAGCGGGAAGGGGCGGGGAGCTGTTTTTT.

This clonotype was recorded a few times. The genes are TRBV13 and TRBJ2-1; D could derive from TRBD1 or TRBD2 (5 bases each). Trimming removed 0 bases from V and 0 bases from J, with 15 bases in between. This CDR3 spans 18 amino acids. Germline assignment: CDR1 PRHDT and CDR2 FYEKMQ (reference sequence). Here the CDR3 DNA reads TGTGCCAGCAGCTTAGGCCTTTGGGGGAAAAGCTCCTACAATGAGCAGTTCTTC. Its translation is CASSLGLWGKSSYNEQFF.

This rearrangement joins TRBV15 to TRBJ1-3, with unresolved D. The CDR3 loop spans 15 amino acids. With 0 bases removed from V and 7 bases from J, the gap between germline ends came to 13 bases. Per the germline V gene, CDR1 is LNHNV and CDR2 is YYDKDF (reference sequence). The CDR3 DNA is TGTGCCACCAGCAGAGATTACGGGCAGAGTAACACCATATATTTT. Amino acid sequence: CATSRDYGQSNTIYF.

This clonotype has more than one count but fewer than ten. The rearrangement links TRBV4-1 to TRBJ1-2; possibly TRBD1 for D (5 bases). CDR3 length: 13 residues. V was clipped by 0 bases and J by 10 bases, with 12 bases between them. CDR1 and CDR2 (germline): MGHRA, YSYEKL. The CDR3 spells CASSQEGRNDYTF. CDR3 DNA sequence: TGCGCCAGCAGCCAAGAGGGACGAAATGACTACACCTTC.

This clonotype was detected ten times or more. This chain links TRBV28 with TRBJ2-7; D assignment may be TRBD1 or TRBD2 (5 bases each). Germline V CDR1 and CDR2: MDHEN, SYDVKM. This CDR3 comprises 14 residues. V was clipped by 5 bases and J by 4 bases, with 15 bases between them. Here the CDR3 reads CASSQGPQGYEQYF. The DNA for the CDR3 is TGTGCCAGCAGTCAGGGACCCCAAGGTTACGAGCAGTACTTC.

This chain joins TRBV5-1 and TRBJ1-1; a weak D match, TRBD1 (6 bases). The CDR3 length is 15 residues. Germline assignment: CDR1 SGHRS and CDR2 YFSETQ. V was trimmed by 3 bases and J by 1 base, leaving 13 bases between them. The CDR3 DNA sequence: TGCGCCAGCAGCTCCCACAGGGCGGAGAACACTGAAGCTTTCTTT. This translates into CASSSHRAENTEAFF.

This clonotype was seen at least ten times. The chain links TRBV9 to TRBJ2-1; D gene ambiguous. V was shortened by 0 bases and J by 0 bases, with 10 bases between the two germline ends. From germline, CDR1 is SGDLS and CDR2 YYNGEE. The CDR3 totals 16 residues. CDR3 DNA sequence: TGTGCCAGCAGCGTAGGGGATCGGAGCTCCTACAATGAGCAGTTCTTC. Translating it yields CASSVGDRSSYNEQFF.

The J gene is TRBJ2-7, the V gene TRBV5-8, with unresolved D. Trimming took off 2 bases at V and 6 bases at J, with 24 bases between the two ends. Germline V gene data show CDR1 as SGHTS and CDR2 as YDEGEE. CDR3 size: 17 residues. The CDR3 loop reads CASSLGYRVAAFGEQYF. The CDR3, as DNA: TGTGCCAGCAGCTTAGGGTATAGGGTCGCCGCTTTCGGCGAGCAGTACTTC. The full variable domain, rest sourced from reference TRBV5-8 and TRBJ2-7, is EAGVTQSPTHLIKTRGQQATLRCSPISGHTSVYWYQQALGLGLQFLLWYDEGEERNRGNFPPRFSGRQFPNYSSELNVNALELEDSALYLCASSLGYRVAAFGEQYFGPGTRLTVT.

Here the CDR3 DNA reads TGCGCCAGCAGCGTTTCAGGGGAAGAGACCCAGTACTTC. It encodes CASSVSGEETQYF. This chain links TRBV5-1 with TRBJ2-5; D possibly corresponds to TRBD1 (6 bases). V was trimmed by 4 bases and J by 3 bases, leaving 10 bases between them. Germline lookup yields CDR1 SGHRS and CDR2 YFSETQ. CDR3 length: 13 amino acids.

The V and J genes are TRBV20-1 and TRBJ1-2; D remains ambiguous. The CDR3 consists of 18 residues. Germline-derived CDR1 and CDR2 are DFQATT and SNEGSKA (reference sequence). V lost 5 bases and J lost 7, with 32 bases in between. Written as DNA, the CDR3 is TGCAGTGCTTTCGTGGGGATCAGCCTACCCAAGACCGGGGTTGGCTACACCTTC. Its translation is CSAFVGISLPKTGVGYTF.

This clonotype was counted ten times or more. The rearrangement uses TRBV28 and TRBJ2-3, with TRBD2 identical over 12 bases. Germline CDR1 and CDR2: MDHEN and SYDVKM. The J segment lost 3 bases and the V segment lost 6 bases, leaving 7 bases of the junction unmatched. CDR3 length: 16 amino acids. CDR3 sequence: CASRPASGRGTDTQYF. CDR3 bases: TGTGCCAGCAGACCGGCTAGCGGGAGGGGGACAGATACGCAGTATTTT. The complete variable domain, with remaining parts taken from reference TRBV28 and TRBJ2-3, reads DVKVTQSSRYLVKRTGEKVFLECVQDMDHENMFWYRQDPGLGLRLIYFSYDVKMKEKGDIPEGYSVSREKKERFSLILESASTNQTSMYLCASRPASGRGTDTQYFGPGTRLTVL.

The genes are TRBV5-6 and TRBJ1-5; possible D gene TRBD1, 6 bases. Germline V lookup: CDR1 SGHDT, CDR2 YYEEEE. Trimming stripped 4 bases from V and 3 bases from J, with 11 bases between. This CDR3 contains 14 residues. CDR3 sequence: CASSNDRTNQPQHF. CDR3 sequence (DNA): TGTGCCAGCAGCAACGACAGGACCAATCAGCCCCAGCATTTT.

The chain uses TRBV28 and TRBJ1-3; no clear D gene. Germline V gene data show CDR1 as MDHEN and CDR2 as SYDVKM. Between the trimmed V and J ends, which lost 3 bases and 4 bases, there was a span of 10 bases. The CDR3 spans 14 residues. In DNA, the CDR3 is TGTGCCAGCAGTTTGGGAGGGTTCGGAAACACCATATATTTT. Its protein product is CASSLGGFGNTIYF.

At least ten counts were recorded for this clonotype. The chain recombines TRBV6-5 with TRBJ2-5, with 13 nucleotides matching TRBD2. The germline gives CDR1 MNHEY, CDR2 SVGAGI. V lost 4 bases to trimming and J lost 4 bases; unmatched junction nucleotides: 6. This CDR3 spans 16 amino acids. The CDR3 nucleotides are TGTGCCAGCAGTTCCTTACTAGCGGGAGGGCCAGAGACCCAGTACTTC. This translates into CASSSLLAGGPETQYF.

This clonotype was picked up a small number of times. This clone may be a read error of a much larger clone one base away. The rearrangement links TRBV2 to TRBJ2-3; TRBD1 or TRBD2 may be the D gene (5 bases each). CDR1 is SNHLY, CDR2 FYNNEI, per germline. The CDR3 runs 15 residues. CDR3 coding DNA: TGTGCCAGCGTCGAGGGGCAGGGATTAAAGAATGAGCAGTCCTTC. Its translation is CASVEGQGLKNEQSF.

This clonotype was counted between two and nine times. The chain recombines TRBV28 with TRBJ2-2; D unclear. V lost 10 bases to trimming and J lost 9 bases, with 15 bases between them. This CDR3 spans 12 amino acids. Per germline, CDR1 MDHEN and CDR2 SYDVKM. The CDR3 sequence: CATTGPSWELFF. The CDR3, as DNA: TGTGCCACCACGGGCCCTTCTTGGGAGCTGTTTTTT.

This clonotype was recorded a few times. The chain has TRBV29-1 and TRBJ2-6; TRBD2 might be the D (5 bases). Germline CDR1 reads SQVTM; CDR2 reads ANQGSEA. The CDR3 is made up of 16 amino acids. Trimming left V 4 bases short and J 2 bases short, with 15 bases between. DNA of the CDR3: TGCAGCGTTGTTAGTCTTGGAGGACCTGGGGCCAACGTCCTGACTTTC. Protein: CSVVSLGGPGANVLTF. Full variable domain (remainder filled in from reference TRBV29-1 and TRBJ2-6): SAVISQKPSRDICQRGTSLTIQCQVDSQVTMMFWYRQQPGQSLTLIATANQGSEATYESGFVIDKFPISRPNLTFSTLTVSNMSPEDSSIYLCSVVSLGGPGANVLTFGAGSRLTVL.

This clonotype was seen repeatedly, ten times or more. The chain combines TRBV5-4 with TRBJ2-7; D is unclear. The CDR3 runs to 12 residues. Germline V gives CDR1 SGHNT, CDR2 YYREEE (reference sequence). The V end was cut by 7 bases, the J end by 4 bases, with 12 bases between. CDR3 sequence: CASAMAGYEQYF. CDR3 coding DNA: TGTGCCAGCGCGATGGCCGGTTACGAGCAGTACTTC.

The chain links TRBV15 to TRBJ1-1; unclear D gene. The CDR3 loop spans 13 amino acids. Germline assignment: CDR1 LNHNV and CDR2 YYDKDF (reference sequence). The germline V and J ends were trimmed by 1 base and 0 bases, with 3 bases remaining between them. CDR3 nucleotide sequence: TGTGCCACCAGCAGAGTCGTGAACACTGAAGCTTTCTTT. This sequence encodes CATSRVVNTEAFF.

This clonotype was observed many times. The chain employs TRBV20-1 and TRBJ2-1; TRBD2 might be the D (6 bases). The germline CDR1 and CDR2 sequences are DFQATT and SNEGSKA (reference sequence). This CDR3 has 14 amino acids. V was pared by 6 bases and J by 5 bases, with 17 bases between. The DNA of the CDR3 is TGCAGTGCCCAAGGAGGGGCGGAAAACAATGAGCAGTTCTTC. It encodes CSAQGGAENNEQFF.

The chain joins TRBV19 to TRBJ1-2, with a tentative D call TRBD1 (5 bases). Per the germline V gene, CDR1 is LNHDA and CDR2 is SQIVND (reference sequence). V lost 1 base to trimming and J lost 2 bases, with 23 bases between them. The CDR3 has 19 residues. CDR3 in amino acids: CASSIAAWDRIQTNYGYTF. As DNA, the CDR3 is TGTGCCAGTAGTATAGCGGCGTGGGACCGAATACAAACAAACTATGGCTACACCTTC. The full variable domain, completed using reference TRBV19 and TRBJ1-2, is DGGITQSPKYLFRKEGQNVTLSCEQNLNHDAMYWYRQDPGQGLRLIYYSQIVNDFQKGDIAEGYSVSREKKESFPLTVTSAQKNPTAFYLCASSIAAWDRIQTNYGYTFGSGTRLTVV.

CDR3 region: CASSLGDGKNIQYF. CDR3 DNA sequence: TGTGCCAGCAGCTTAGGGGATGGCAAAAACATTCAGTACTTC. V and J are TRBV7-9 and TRBJ2-4; D gene unclear. CDR3 size: 14 residues. From germline, CDR1 is SEHNR and CDR2 FQNEAQ (reference sequence). The V and J ends lost 1 base and 3 bases respectively, with 7 bases between them.

V and J are TRBV7-9 and TRBJ2-5; 13 bases fit TRBD2. The germline V gene has CDR1 SEHNR and CDR2 FQNEAQ (reference sequence). V was pared by 5 bases and J by 3 bases, with 9 bases of the junction left unmatched. There are 17 residues in the CDR3. The CDR3 sequence: CASSRYLGLAGKETQYF. The CDR3 region has the DNA TGTGCCAGCAGCCGCTATCTGGGACTAGCGGGGAAAGAGACCCAGTACTTC. The complete variable domain, with remaining parts taken from reference TRBV7-9 and TRBJ2-5, reads DTGVSQNPRHKITKRGQNVTFRCDPISEHNRLYWYRQTLGQGPEFLTYFQNEAQLEKSRLLSDRFSAERPKGSFSTLEIQRTEQGDSAMYLCASSRYLGLAGKETQYFGPGTRLLVL.

Concerning this clonotype itself: A much larger clone is a single base away; this may be a read error. The V and J genes are TRBV5-1 and TRBJ2-7, with 11 positions matching TRBD2. The CDR3 has 15 amino acids. Germline CDR1 SGHRS, CDR2 YFSETQ. The CDR3 is CTSRFGLAGAYEQYF. The DNA for the CDR3 is TGCACCAGCAGGTTCGGACTAGCGGGCGCCTACGAGCAGTACTTC. The full variable domain, rest sourced from reference TRBV5-1 and TRBJ2-7, is KAGVTQTPRYLIKTRGQQVTLSCSPISGHRSVSWYQQTPGQGLQFLFEYFSETQRNKGNFPGRFSGRQFSNSRSEMNVSTLELGDSALYLCTSRFGLAGAYEQYFGPGTRLTVT.

With respect to this clonotype: The junction differs from germline at one of its ends, possibly a read error. This rearrangement joins TRBV13 to TRBJ1-5; D unclear. Germline V gene data show CDR1 as PRHDT and CDR2 as FYEKMQ (reference sequence). The CDR3 sequence is 15 residues long. For the CDR3, the DNA is TGCGCCAGCAGCCGTTTGGAGGGAGGCAATCAGCCCCAGCGTTTT. Translation gives CASSRLEGGNQPQRF.

This clonotype was detected only a few times. The CDR3, as DNA: TGTGCCAGCAGTAACCCCGGACTAGCGGGAGTTGGGGAGCAGTTCTTC. Amino acids: CASSNPGLAGVGEQFF. The chain links TRBV27 to TRBJ2-1, with 13 bases aligning to TRBD2. J gave up 10 bases and V 5 bases, and 11 bases lay outside the gene matches. The CDR3 has 16 amino acids. Germline-derived CDR1 and CDR2 are MNHEY and SMNVEV (reference sequence).